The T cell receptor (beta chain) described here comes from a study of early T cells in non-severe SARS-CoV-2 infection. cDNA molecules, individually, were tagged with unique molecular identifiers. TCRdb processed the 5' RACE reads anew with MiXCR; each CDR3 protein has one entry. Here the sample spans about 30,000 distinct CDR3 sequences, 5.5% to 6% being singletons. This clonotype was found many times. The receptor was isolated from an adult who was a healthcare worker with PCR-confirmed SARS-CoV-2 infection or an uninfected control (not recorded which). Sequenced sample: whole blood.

The CDR3 is CASSRQQRGNTIYF. DNA of the CDR3: TGTGCCAGCAGCCGACAGCAGCGTGGAAACACCATATATTTT. The J gene is TRBJ1-3, the V gene TRBV6-2 or TRBV6-3, with D possibly being TRBD1 (5 bases). The V gene's germline CDR1 is MNHEY and CDR2 SVGEGT. The length of the CDR3 is 14 residues. Trimming pared 6 bases from V and 3 bases from J, leaving 12 bases between.